A single sample is the source of the 16 T cell receptor beta chains below, sequenced in a study of blood T cell repertoires in COVID-19. The assay was immunoSEQ multiplex PCR, and TCRdb's table has in-frame clones only and misses some. The table shows under 200,000 clones, with roughly 83% occurring only once. Specimen: PBMCs or T cells enriched from blood (not recorded which). These receptors were taken from a man aged 35-49 years with acute COVID-19.

The chain links TRBV28 to TRBJ1-2; D not resolved. This CDR3 has 13 residues. CDR1 is MDHEN, CDR2 SYDVKM, per germline. Deletions cut 4 bases from V and 2 bases from J, with 8 bases between. CDR3 loop: CASSSGLNYGYTF. In nucleotides, the CDR3 is TGTGCCAGCAGTTCCGGGTTGAACTATGGCTACACCTTC.

J is TRBJ1-5 and V is TRBV2; the D gene is possibly TRBD1 (6 bases). V was pared by 1 base and J by 3 bases, with 10 bases between. The CDR3 contains 15 residues. Germline V gives CDR1 SNHLY, CDR2 FYNNEI. This chain's CDR3 is CASSEVSGDNQPQHF. The CDR3 bases are TGTGCCAGCAGTGAAGTGTCAGGGGACAATCAGCCCCAGCATTTT.

Concerning this clone: The sample holds other DNA sequences that translate to the same CDR3. This chain connects TRBV11-2 to TRBJ2-7; D not resolved. V lost 3 bases to trimming and J lost 1 base, with 4 bases between them. The CDR3 consists of 12 residues. Germline CDR1 and CDR2: SGHAT and FQNNGV. CDR3 amino acids: CASSFRSYEQYF. In DNA, the CDR3 is TGTGCCAGCAGCTTCAGATCCTACGAGCAGTACTTC.

This chain uses TRBV5-1 with TRBJ2-7, with TRBD1 matching 11 bases. Germline assignment: CDR1 SGHRS and CDR2 YFSETQ. With 3 bases clipped from V and 4 bases from J, the junction kept 3 bases outside the gene matches. The length of the CDR3 is 14 residues. The CDR3 spells CASSSRDRGYEQYF. CDR3 bases: TGCGCCAGCAGCTCCCGGGACAGGGGGTACGAGCAGTACTTC.

This chain connects TRBV28 to TRBJ2-3; 15 positions agree with TRBD2. The CDR3 spans 16 residues. Looked up from germline, CDR1 is MDHEN and CDR2 is SYDVKM. Trimming removed 5 bases from V and 6 bases from J; junction bases left unmatched: 6. CDR3 sequence reads: CASSLGTSGRTDTQYF. The CDR3 DNA follows: TGTGCCAGCAGTCTAGGGACTAGCGGGAGGACTGATACGCAGTATTTT.

The V call is TRBV27, the J call TRBJ2-3, with 9 bases identical to TRBD2. V gave up 3 bases and J gave up 2 bases; unmatched junction bases: 12. The CDR3 totals 18 residues. CDR1 and CDR2 from the germline V gene are MNHEY and SMNVEV (reference sequence). CDR3 sequence (DNA): TGTGCCAGCAGTTTGTGGGGCGGGGCGGGAGGGGACACAGATACGCAGTATTTT. The encoded protein is CASSLWGGAGGDTDTQYF.

There are a few counts of this clone. V and J are TRBV27 and TRBJ2-1, with D maybe TRBD2 (6 bases). The length of the CDR3 is 14 residues. Trimming pared 6 bases from V and 0 bases from J, leaving 9 bases between. Germline assignment: CDR1 MNHEY and CDR2 SMNVEV (reference sequence). The CDR3, as DNA: TGTGCCAGCAGCGCGGGGAGCTCCTACAATGAGCAGTTCTTC. Translated, it gives CASSAGSSYNEQFF.

This clone was observed once. V usage is TRBV2 and J usage is TRBJ1-1; 9 bases are shared with TRBD1. V gave up 6 bases and J gave up 4 bases; unmatched junction bases: 6. This CDR3 is built from 14 residues. Germline V CDR1 and CDR2: SNHLY, FYNNEI. CDR3 DNA sequence: TGTGCCAGCAGGATACAGGGGGCGGGCACTGAAGCTTTCTTT. Amino acid sequence: CASRIQGAGTEAFF.

V usage is TRBV9 and J usage is TRBJ1-2, with D hard to call. The CDR3 spans 15 residues. V was shortened by 4 bases and J by 3 bases, with 16 bases between the two germline ends. The germline V gene encodes CDR1 SGDLS and CDR2 YYNGEE. The CDR3, as DNA: TGTGCCAGCAGCCCCCGTCGAGACACTTACTATGGCTACACCTTC. Translating it yields CASSPRRDTYYGYTF.

This clone appeared a single time. The chain has TRBV5-1 and TRBJ1-2; no clear D gene. The CDR3 consists of 13 residues. The germline gives CDR1 SGHRS, CDR2 YFSETQ. Trimming took off 4 bases at V and 3 bases at J, with 10 bases between the two ends. CDR3 coding DNA: TGCGCCAGCAGCCCCGGGGTAGACTATGGCTACACCTTC. It encodes CASSPGVDYGYTF.

V is TRBV7-9 and J is TRBJ1-1; D uncertain. Trimming removed 3 bases at V and 5 bases at J, with 7 bases between. Germline V gene data show CDR1 as SEHNR and CDR2 as FQNEAQ (reference sequence). The CDR3 sequence is 12 residues long. CDR3 nucleotide sequence: TGTGCCAGCAGCTTGCCTCAGACTGAAGCTTTCTTT. This gives the protein CASSLPQTEAFF.

The rearrangement uses TRBV4-3 and TRBJ2-2, with a tentative D call TRBD1 (6 bases). The length of the CDR3 is 14 residues. CDR1 and CDR2 (germline): LGHNA, YSLEER. With 4 bases removed from V and 8 bases from J, the gap between germline ends came to 14 bases. In nucleotides, the CDR3 is TGCGCCAGCAGCCCCCGACAGGATGGGGGGGAGCTGTTTTTT. This sequence encodes CASSPRQDGGELFF.

This clone was observed a single time. The CDR3 DNA follows: TGTGCCTGGAGTTCGGCTAGCGGGAGTAATGAGCAGTTCTTC. This encodes CAWSSASGSNEQFF. The chain combines TRBV30 with TRBJ2-1; 10 bases match TRBD2. The CDR3 spans 14 residues. Trimming removed 2 bases from V and 7 bases from J; junction bases left unmatched: 5. Germline V lookup: CDR1 GTSNPN, CDR2 SVGIG (reference sequence).

This clone was picked up one time. The chain couples TRBV7-3 to TRBJ2-4; a possible D gene is TRBD2 (5 bases). This CDR3 spans 14 amino acids. Per germline, CDR1 SGHTA and CDR2 FQGTGA. V lost 5 bases to trimming and J lost 9 bases, with 17 bases between them. This CDR3 is CASSPLARKGIQYF. The CDR3 DNA follows: TGTGCCAGCAGCCCCTTAGCGAGAAAGGGCATTCAGTACTTC.

The rearrangement joins TRBV19 to TRBJ1-5; D gene uncertain. The CDR3 spans 16 residues. V was pared by 4 bases and J by 4 bases, with 17 bases between. Germline V gene sequence: CDR1 LNHDA, CDR2 SQIVND (reference sequence). The CDR3 reads CASSRSFETGNQPQHF. The CDR3 DNA reads as TGTGCCAGTAGTAGGTCTTTTGAGACGGGGAATCAGCCCCAGCATTTT. Looking up the rest from reference TRBV19 and TRBJ1-5 gives the full variable domain: DGGITQSPKYLFRKEGQNVTLSCEQNLNHDAMYWYRQDPGQGLRLIYYSQIVNDFQKGDIAEGYSVSREKKESFPLTVTSAQKNPTAFYLCASSRSFETGNQPQHFGDGTRLSIL.

This clone has more than one count but fewer than ten. The V and J genes are TRBV9 and TRBJ2-7; 9 bases are shared with TRBD1. The CDR3 covers 17 residues. The germline V gene encodes CDR1 SGDLS and CDR2 YYNGEE. V lost 4 bases to trimming and J lost 1 base; unmatched junction nucleotides: 12. The chain's CDR3 is CASSPFSGTGLSYEQYF. The CDR3 bases are TGTGCCAGCAGCCCTTTCTCCGGGACAGGGTTATCCTACGAGCAGTACTTC.